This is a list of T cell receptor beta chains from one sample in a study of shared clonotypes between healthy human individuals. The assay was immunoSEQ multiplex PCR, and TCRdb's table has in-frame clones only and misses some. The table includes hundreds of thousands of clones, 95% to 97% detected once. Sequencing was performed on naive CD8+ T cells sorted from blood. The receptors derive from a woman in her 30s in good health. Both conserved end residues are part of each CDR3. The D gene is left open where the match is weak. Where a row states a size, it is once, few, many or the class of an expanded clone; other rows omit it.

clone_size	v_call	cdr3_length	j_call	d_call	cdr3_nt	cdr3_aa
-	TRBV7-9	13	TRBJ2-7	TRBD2	TGTGCCAGCACCGGGGGGGTCGGCTACGAGCAGTACTTC	CASTGGVGYEQYF
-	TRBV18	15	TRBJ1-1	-	TGTGCCAGCTCACCACCAAGAGGGAGAGGGACTGAAGCTTTCTTT	CASSPPRGRGTEAFF
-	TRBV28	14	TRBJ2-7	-	TGTGCCAGCAGTTTAGGTGGGCTAGCCTACGAGCAGTACTTC	CASSLGGLAYEQYF
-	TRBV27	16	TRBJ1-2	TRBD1	TGTGCCAGCTACGGACAGGGGGTCCTATCTAACTATGGCTACACCTTC	CASYGQGVLSNYGYTF
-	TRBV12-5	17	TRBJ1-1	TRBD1	TGTGCTAGTGGCCCAGGAGGGGACAGGGGCGTTAACACTGAAGCTTTCTTT	CASGPGGDRGVNTEAFF
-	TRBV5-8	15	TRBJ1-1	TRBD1	TGTGCCAGCAGCTCCTGGACAGGGAGGCACACTGAAGCTTTCTTT	CASSSWTGRHTEAFF
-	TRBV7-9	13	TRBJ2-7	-	TGTGCCAGCAGCTTCCCAGGCCCCTACGAGCAGTACTTC	CASSFPGPYEQYF
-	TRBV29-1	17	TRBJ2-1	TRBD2	TGCAGCGTTGAACTCCCGCCTAGCGGGGACTCCTACAATGAGCAGTTCTTC	CSVELPPSGDSYNEQFF
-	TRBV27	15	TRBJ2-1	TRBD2	TGTGCCAGCAGTTTAGCAGCGGGGGCGGCCCATGAGCAGTTCTTC	CASSLAAGAAHEQFF
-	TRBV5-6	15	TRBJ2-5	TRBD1	TGTGCCAGCAGCCCGGCCGGGACAGGGGTAGAGACCCAGTACTTC	CASSPAGTGVETQYF
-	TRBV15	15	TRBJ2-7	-	TGTGCCACCAGCAGAGATCGTACGCAATCCTACGAGCAGTACTTC	CATSRDRTQSYEQYF
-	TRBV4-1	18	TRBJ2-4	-	TGCGCCAGCAGCGTACAGGGTCGTTTTCTACTAGCCAAAAACATTCAGTACTTC	CASSVQGRFLLAKNIQYF
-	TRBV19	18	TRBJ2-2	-	TGTGCCAGTAGTATAGATCTATTCGGACACCTGAACACCGGGGAGCTGTTTTTT	CASSIDLFGHLNTGELFF
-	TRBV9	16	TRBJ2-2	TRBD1	TGTGCCAGCAGCACAAACAGGGGGGAAAACACCGGGGAGCTGTTTTTT	CASSTNRGENTGELFF
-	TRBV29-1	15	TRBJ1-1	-	TGCAGCGTTGAATTTGGGGCAAGCCCCCCCACTGAAGCTTTCTTT	CSVEFGASPPTEAFF
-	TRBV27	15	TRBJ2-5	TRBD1	TGTGCCAGCAGCCTCGGGACAGGGGGGAAAGAGACCCAGTACTTC	CASSLGTGGKETQYF
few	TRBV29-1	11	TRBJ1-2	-	TGCAGCGTTGAAGATCTACATGGCTACACCTTC	CSVEDLHGYTF
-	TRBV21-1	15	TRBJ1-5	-	TGTGCCAGCAGCGGCCAGGAGGGTTCACGGCAGCCCCAGCATTTT	CASSGQEGSRQPQHF
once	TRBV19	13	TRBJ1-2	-	TGTGCCAGTAGTATCGGGATTAACTATGGCTACACCTTC	CASSIGINYGYTF
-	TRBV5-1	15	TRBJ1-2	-	TGCGCCAGCAACCAGACTCCCATAGGTGGCTATGGCTACACCTTC	CASNQTPIGGYGYTF
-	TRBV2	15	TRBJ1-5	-	TGTGCCAGCATGGAGAGAACGGGGTTCGATCAGCCCCAGCATTTT	CASMERTGFDQPQHF
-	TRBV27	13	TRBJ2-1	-	TGTGCCAGCAGTTTTGCCAGCCTTAATGAGCAGTTCTTC	CASSFASLNEQFF
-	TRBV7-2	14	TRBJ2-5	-	TGTGCCAGCAGCTTAGAAGTTAGGGGTGAGACCCAGTACTTC	CASSLEVRGETQYF
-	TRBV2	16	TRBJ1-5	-	TGTGCCAGCAGTGAAAGTCCCATCCTTAGCAATCAGCCCCAGCATTTT	CASSESPILSNQPQHF
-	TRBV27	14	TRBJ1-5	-	TGTGCCAGCAGACCGGGAGGTTTCAATCAGCCCCAGCATTTT	CASRPGGFNQPQHF
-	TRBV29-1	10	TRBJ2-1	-	TGCAGCGTTTCGATCAATGAGCAGTTCTTC	CSVSINEQFF
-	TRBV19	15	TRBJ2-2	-	TGTGCCAGTAGTATAGTACAGGGGAACACCGGGGAGCTGTTTTTT	CASSIVQGNTGELFF
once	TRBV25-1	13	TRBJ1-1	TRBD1	TGTGCCAGCAGTGTGACAGGGGGCCGTGAAGCTTTCTTT	CASSVTGGREAFF
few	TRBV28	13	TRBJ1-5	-	TGTGCCAGCAGTTTATACGGGGCAATACCCCAGCATTTT	CASSLYGAIPQHF
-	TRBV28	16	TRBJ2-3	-	TGTGCCAGCAGTTTATTGGGGGCCTTGAACACAGATACGCAGTATTTT	CASSLLGALNTDTQYF
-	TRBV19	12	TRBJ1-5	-	TGTGCCAGTAGCAAACCAGGTCAGCCCCAGCATTTT	CASSKPGQPQHF
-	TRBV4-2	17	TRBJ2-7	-	TGTGCCAGCAGCCAGACCTTATGGATGGAGGGTTCCGACGAGCAGTACTTC	CASSQTLWMEGSDEQYF
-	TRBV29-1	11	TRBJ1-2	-	TGCAGCGGCCGGGATGTCTATGGCTACACCTTC	CSGRDVYGYTF
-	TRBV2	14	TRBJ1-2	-	TGTGCCAGCAGTGAATGGGGGGCTAACTATGGCTACACCTTC	CASSEWGANYGYTF
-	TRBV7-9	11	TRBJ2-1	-	TGTGCCAGCAGCTTAACCCCTGAGCAGTTCTTC	CASSLTPEQFF
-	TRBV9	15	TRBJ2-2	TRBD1	TGTGCCAGCAGGAGTCAGGGGACAGGGGCCGGGGAGCTGTTTTTT	CASRSQGTGAGELFF
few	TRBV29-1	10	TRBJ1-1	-	TGCAGCGTTGTTTACAGGGAAGCTTTCTTT	CSVVYREAFF
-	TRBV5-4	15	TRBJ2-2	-	TGTGCCAGCAGCTTGGTTGACGAGAACACCGGGGAGCTGTTTTTT	CASSLVDENTGELFF
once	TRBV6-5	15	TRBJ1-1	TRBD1	TGTGCCAGCAGTTCGAATCAGGGGGCTTACACTGAAGCTTTCTTT	CASSSNQGAYTEAFF
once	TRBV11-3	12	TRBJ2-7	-	TGTGCCAGCAGCTTAGTCCGGGTCGAGCAGTACTTC	CASSLVRVEQYF
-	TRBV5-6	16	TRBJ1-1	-	TGTGCCAGCAGCGCCGCCCGGGGAAGTTTGAACACTGAAGCTTTCTTT	CASSAARGSLNTEAFF
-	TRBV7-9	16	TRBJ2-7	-	TGTGCCAGCAGCTCGGTAGTGGGACGCTGGACATACGAGCAGTACTTC	CASSSVVGRWTYEQYF
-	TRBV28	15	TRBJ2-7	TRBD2	TGTGCCAGCAGTTCTCCTCGGGGGGGCTCGGACGAGCAGTACTTC	CASSSPRGGSDEQYF
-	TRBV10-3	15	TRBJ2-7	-	TGTGCCATCAGTGAGTCCCAGGTGAGCTCCTACGAGCAGTACTTC	CAISESQVSSYEQYF
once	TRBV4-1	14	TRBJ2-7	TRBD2	TGCGCCAGCAGCCAAATAGCGGGAACCTACGAGCAGTACTTC	CASSQIAGTYEQYF
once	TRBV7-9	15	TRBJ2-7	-	TGTGCCAGCAGATCGATCAGGGATTCCGCCTACGAGCAGTACTTC	CASRSIRDSAYEQYF
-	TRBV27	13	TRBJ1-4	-	TGTGCCAGCAGTTTGCAGGGGAAGGAAAAACTGTTTTTT	CASSLQGKEKLFF
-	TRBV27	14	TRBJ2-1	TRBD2	TGTGCCAGCAGTCCCGGGGGGACCTACAATGAGCAGTTCTTC	CASSPGGTYNEQFF
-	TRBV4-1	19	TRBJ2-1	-	TGCGCCAGCAGCCAAGAAGGGGCCCCCGGGACGGCGACCTACAATGAGCAGTTCTTC	CASSQEGAPGTATYNEQFF
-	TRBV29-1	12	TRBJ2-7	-	TGCAGCGTTGAATCAGAGGACTACGAGCAGTACTTC	CSVESEDYEQYF